The 26 T cell receptor beta chains given below trace back to one sample, sequenced in a study of CD8+ T cells in alopecia areata. RNA was extracted and reverse transcribed into cDNA as the sequencing template. Measured with immunoSEQ multiplex PCR; TCRdb has only the in-frame clones, and not every one. The repertoire holds 200,000 to 250,000 clones, with 64% as singletons. As for treatment: oral pan-JAK inhibitor, 5-10 mg twice daily. The input for sequencing was CD4+ T cells sorted from blood, taken at week 4, from a patient treated with tofacitinib. The source of these receptors is a human donor with alopecia areata.

The chain carries TRBV5-1 and TRBJ2-5, with 10 bases aligning to TRBD2. The CDR3 is 15 amino acids. Germline CDR1 reads SGHRS; CDR2 reads YFSETQ. V lost 4 bases to trimming and J lost 3 bases; unmatched junction nucleotides: 6. CDR3 sequence: CASSLALAGEETQYF. The CDR3, as DNA: TGCGCCAGCAGCCTCGCCCTAGCGGGGGAAGAGACCCAGTACTTC. Full variable domain (outside the CDR3, taken from reference TRBV5-1 and TRBJ2-5): KAGVTQTPRYLIKTRGQQVTLSCSPISGHRSVSWYQQTPGQGLQFLFEYFSETQRNKGNFPGRFSGRQFSNSRSEMNVSTLELGDSALYLCASSLALAGEETQYFGPGTRLLVL.

The chain links TRBV30 to TRBJ2-4; unclear D gene. Germline-derived CDR1 and CDR2 are GTSNPN and SVGIG (reference sequence). Trimming removed 5 bases at V and 0 bases at J, with 14 bases between. There are 15 residues in the CDR3. The CDR3 spells CAWSLGLPAKNIQYF. CDR3 DNA sequence: TGTGCCTGGTCCTTAGGGTTGCCAGCCAAAAACATTCAGTACTTC. Looking up the rest from reference TRBV30 and TRBJ2-4 gives the full variable domain: SQTIHQWPATLVQPVGSPLSLECTVEGTSNPNLYWYRQAAGRGLQLLFYSVGIGQISSEVPQNLSASRPQDRQFILSSKKLLLSDSGFYLCAWSLGLPAKNIQYFGAGTRLSVL.

In regard to this clone: One junction end does not reproduce the germline sequence, and a read error may be involved. This chain links TRBV5-4 with TRBJ1-2, with 7 bases identical to TRBD1. This CDR3 has 14 amino acids. Germline V gene lookup returns CDR1 SGHNT and CDR2 YYREEE (reference sequence). Here the CDR3 reads CASSQKQGNYGYTF. The CDR3 DNA sequence: TGCGCCAGCAGCCAAAAACAGGGGAACTATGGCTACACCTTC.

The chain uses TRBV6-5 and TRBJ1-5; no definite D call. Looked up from germline, CDR1 is MNHEY and CDR2 is SVGAGI. This CDR3 comprises 13 residues. V was shortened by 6 bases and J by 3 bases, with 9 bases between the two germline ends. The CDR3 DNA sequence: TGTGCCAGCAGGCCGGATTACAATCAGCCCCAGCATTTT. Residues: CASRPDYNQPQHF.

The chain is built from TRBV29-1 and TRBJ2-2; TRBD1 is a possible D gene (6 bases). Between the trimmed V and J ends, which lost 1 base and 3 bases, there was a span of 9 bases. CDR3 length equals 14 residues. Germline V gives CDR1 SQVTM, CDR2 ANQGSEA. The CDR3 reads CSVEVQGDTGELFF. DNA of the CDR3: TGCAGCGTTGAAGTACAGGGAGACACCGGGGAGCTGTTTTTT.

The V call is TRBV5-6, the J call TRBJ1-5; 9 nucleotides match TRBD1. V was pared by 0 bases and J by 5 bases, with 6 bases of the junction left unmatched. Germline CDR1 and CDR2: SGHDT and YYEEEE. The CDR3 contains 16 residues. The CDR3 DNA reads as TGTGCCAGCAGCTTGGTGGGGACAGGGACCGATCAGCCCCAGCATTTT. Its translation: CASSLVGTGTDQPQHF. The full variable domain, completed using reference TRBV5-6 and TRBJ1-5, is DAGVTQSPTHLIKTRGQQVTLRCSPKSGHDTVSWYQQALGQGPQFIFQYYEEEERQRGNFPDRFSGHQFPNYSSELNVNALLLGDSALYLCASSLVGTGTDQPQHFGDGTRLSIL.

In this sample, this clone turned up a few times. This chain joins TRBV5-1 and TRBJ2-7, with TRBD2 matching 7 bases. V was pared by 4 bases and J by 6 bases, with 10 bases of the junction left unmatched. CDR3 length equals 14 residues. Germline CDR1 and CDR2: SGHRS and YFSETQ. The CDR3, as DNA: TGCGCCAGCAGCCCCCAAGGGGAGGGGAGCGAGCAGTACTTC. Translated, it gives CASSPQGEGSEQYF.

This chain connects TRBV2 to TRBJ2-7; no reliable D call. Germline CDR1 reads SNHLY; CDR2 reads FYNNEI. The CDR3 totals 11 residues. V was shortened by 6 bases and J by 7 bases, with 10 bases between the two germline ends. This CDR3 is CASRGRREQYF. The CDR3, as DNA: TGTGCCAGCAGGGGAAGGCGGGAGCAGTACTTC.

This clone was recorded a few times. The V and J genes are TRBV29-1 and TRBJ1-2; no reliable D call. The CDR3 consists of 15 residues. Per the germline V gene, CDR1 is SQVTM and CDR2 is ANQGSEA. Trimming removed 3 bases at V and 0 bases at J, with 14 bases between. For the CDR3, the DNA is TGCAGCGTTGAGGTGGCAGATCCCTCTAACTATGGCTACACCTTC. It is translated as CSVEVADPSNYGYTF.

The chain is built from TRBV29-1 and TRBJ2-3; D tentatively fits TRBD1 or TRBD2 (5 bases each). CDR1 SQVTM and CDR2 ANQGSEA come from the germline V gene. V gave up 6 bases and J gave up 5 bases, with 18 bases separating them. This CDR3 region has 14 residues. The CDR3 loop reads CSVAGTLGLDTQYF. The DNA for the CDR3 is TGCAGCGTCGCCGGGACCCTTGGATTAGATACGCAGTATTTT.

The chain carries TRBV25-1 and TRBJ1-1, with D possibly being TRBD1 (6 bases). This CDR3 has 15 residues. V was cut by 6 bases and J by 3 bases, with 17 bases left in between. Germline CDR1 MGHDK, CDR2 SYGVNS. CDR3 DNA: TGTGCCAGCAGCACGGGCGGGGCAGGGGACACTGAAGCTTTCTTT. Amino acid sequence: CASSTGGAGDTEAFF.

Many counts were recorded for this clone. V gene TRBV19 combines with J gene TRBJ2-5, with 8 bases that match TRBD2. The J segment lost 4 bases and the V segment lost 5 bases, leaving 9 bases of the junction unmatched. The CDR3 has 15 amino acids. Germline-derived CDR1 and CDR2 are LNHDA and SQIVND (reference sequence). The CDR3 is CASSSPGGPGETQYF. In DNA, the CDR3 is TGTGCCAGTAGTTCACCGGGAGGGCCTGGAGAGACCCAGTACTTC.

This chain connects TRBV7-2 to TRBJ2-2; 10 positions agree with TRBD2. The CDR3 runs 15 residues. V was clipped by 1 base and J by 5 bases; unmatched bases: 1. CDR1 and CDR2 (germline): SGHTA, FQGNSA. This CDR3 is CASSLGTSGTGELFF. For the CDR3, the DNA is TGTGCCAGCAGCTTAGGGACTAGCGGTACCGGGGAGCTGTTTTTT.

The chain uses TRBV29-1 and TRBJ1-1; no clear D. Germline V gene lookup returns CDR1 SQVTM and CDR2 ANQGSEA. V gave up 4 bases and J gave up 0 bases, with 6 bases separating them. This CDR3 spans 12 amino acids. The CDR3 here is CSVVTMNTEAFF. In DNA form, the CDR3 reads TGCAGCGTTGTAACCATGAACACTGAAGCTTTCTTT.

The gene calls are TRBV2 and TRBJ1-4; TRBD1 might be the D (6 bases). Germline assignment: CDR1 SNHLY and CDR2 FYNNEI. V lost 9 bases and J lost 4, with 12 bases in between. This CDR3 has 13 amino acids. For the CDR3, the DNA is TGTGCCAGAAGCAGGGGAATTAATGAAAAACTGTTTTTT. This codes for CARSRGINEKLFF.

The chain is built from TRBV4-2 and TRBJ1-2; D not certain. The ends were cut back, 0 bases at V and 0 bases at J, with 8 bases in the middle. The germline gives CDR1 LGHNA, CDR2 YNFKEQ. The CDR3 loop spans 15 amino acids. This CDR3 is CASSQESRANYGYTF. The CDR3 DNA follows: TGTGCCAGCAGCCAAGAGAGCCGAGCTAACTATGGCTACACCTTC.

Details on this clone: The sample carries other DNA sequences with the same CDR3. This rearrangement joins TRBV7-2 to TRBJ2-5; D assignment may be TRBD1 or TRBD2 (6 bases each). Germline lookup yields CDR1 SGHTA and CDR2 FQGNSA. This CDR3 comprises 13 residues. Between the trimmed V and J ends, which lost 5 bases and 5 bases, there was a span of 12 bases. CDR3 in amino acids: CASSPRGGETQYF. The CDR3 region has the DNA TGTGCCAGCAGCCCGAGAGGGGGGGAGACCCAGTACTTC.

V and J are TRBV30 and TRBJ2-5, with TRBD2 identical over 9 bases. Germline V gene sequence: CDR1 GTSNPN, CDR2 SVGIG (reference sequence). V was pared by 0 bases and J by 4 bases, with 9 bases of the junction left unmatched. The CDR3 runs 16 residues. In DNA form, the CDR3 reads TGTGCCTGGAGTGTACGGGCTAGCGGGGTGGGAGAGACCCAGTACTTC. It translates to CAWSVRASGVGETQYF.

V and J are TRBV18 and TRBJ2-7, with a weak D call TRBD2 (5 bases). The germline V gene has CDR1 KGHSH and CDR2 LQKENI. The CDR3 is 16 residues long. Deletions cut 3 bases from V and 7 bases from J, with 22 bases between. The CDR3 DNA follows: TGTGCCAGCTCACCGGGAGCCTTGGGCACCCTAGGGGAGCAGTACTTC. It codes for CASSPGALGTLGEQYF.

DNA for the CDR3: TGTGCCTGGAGTGTAGGGACTAGCGGACAAGAGACCCAGTACTTC. Translated, it gives CAWSVGTSGQETQYF. The J gene is TRBJ2-5, the V gene TRBV30; 11 bases are a match to TRBD2. Germline V CDR1 and CDR2: GTSNPN, SVGIG (reference sequence). CDR3 length: 15 amino acids. V lost 0 bases, J lost 2 bases, and 2 bases stayed unmatched.

The chain employs TRBV29-1 and TRBJ2-1; D unresolved. V was trimmed by 6 bases and J by 12 bases, leaving 18 bases between them. Germline CDR1 reads SQVTM; CDR2 reads ANQGSEA. The CDR3 has 12 residues. CDR3 in amino acids: CSVDLGAPRQFF. The CDR3 coding sequence is TGCAGCGTGGACCTCGGTGCCCCGAGGCAGTTCTTC.

Here the CDR3 reads CASSKGLAEQFF. The CDR3 coding sequence is TGTGCCAGCAGCAAAGGACTAGCTGAGCAGTTCTTC. This chain links TRBV5-4 with TRBJ2-1; the match to TRBD2 covers 8 bases. CDR3 length: 12 amino acids. Germline V lookup: CDR1 SGHNT, CDR2 YYREEE (reference sequence). V was pared by 4 bases and J by 9 bases, with 3 bases of the junction left unmatched.

This chain links TRBV29-1 with TRBJ2-5, with TRBD2 identical over 8 bases. This CDR3 has 13 amino acids. Germline assignment: CDR1 SQVTM and CDR2 ANQGSEA. Trimming at V came to 7 bases and at J to 7 bases, leaving 11 bases not matched to a gene. Here the CDR3 reads CSADPGGAGTQYF. The CDR3 nucleotides are TGCAGCGCCGACCCCGGGGGGGCGGGGACCCAGTACTTC. Full variable domain (outside the CDR3, taken from reference TRBV29-1 and TRBJ2-5): SAVISQKPSRDICQRGTSLTIQCQVDSQVTMMFWYRQQPGQSLTLIATANQGSEATYESGFVIDKFPISRPNLTFSTLTVSNMSPEDSSIYLCSADPGGAGTQYFGPGTRLLVL.

With regard to this clone: Other DNA variants within this sample encode the same CDR3. V and J are TRBV7-2 and TRBJ2-5; D not resolved. Germline lookup yields CDR1 SGHTA and CDR2 FQGNSA. V lost 5 bases and J 1 base, leaving 2 bases between the germline ends. The CDR3 spans 11 residues. CDR3 DNA sequence: TGTGCCAGCAGCGCCCAAGAGACCCAGTACTTC. This sequence encodes CASSAQETQYF.

V is TRBV7-9 and J is TRBJ2-2, with TRBD2 matching over 11 bases. This CDR3 comprises 18 residues. Germline V CDR1 and CDR2: SEHNR, FQNEAQ (reference sequence). The trim removed 4 bases at V and 1 base at J, leaving 8 bases unmatched. This CDR3 is CASSSTVGLAVNTGELFF. The CDR3 nucleotides are TGTGCCAGCAGCTCCACCGTGGGACTAGCGGTGAACACCGGGGAGCTGTTTTTT. The full variable domain, rest sourced from reference TRBV7-9 and TRBJ2-2, is DTGVSQNPRHKITKRGQNVTFRCDPISEHNRLYWYRQTLGQGPEFLTYFQNEAQLEKSRLLSDRFSAERPKGSFSTLEIQRTEQGDSAMYLCASSSTVGLAVNTGELFFGEGSRLTVL.

The chain has TRBV5-1 and TRBJ2-2; D may be TRBD2 (6 bases). Germline assignment: CDR1 SGHRS and CDR2 YFSETQ. V was pared by 2 bases and J by 6 bases, with 8 bases between. The CDR3 covers 13 residues. The CDR3 protein is CASSFPGAGELFF. The CDR3, as DNA: TGCGCCAGCAGCTTCCCGGGGGCCGGGGAGCTGTTTTTT.